A selection of T cell receptor beta chains follows, all from one sample in a study of T cells in Graves' hyperthyroidism and ophthalmopathy. Each CDR3 protein is one row after TCRdb ran MiXCR on the multiplex PCR reads. Of 300,000 to 450,000 distinct CDR3 sequences listed, about 13% were seen once; the top ten hold around 21%. The sequencing sample was made of blood. The receptors derive from a man aged 25 to 40 with Graves' hyperthyroidism that later progressed to Graves' ophthalmopathy. Each CDR3 is given with its conserved first and last residue. A D gene is named only where the DNA matches it firmly. Clone size is given for some rows only: seen once, a few or many times, or a class if the clone is expanded.

few	.	TRBV6-1	15	TRBJ1-1	TGTGCCAGCAGCAACAGGGACCTAGGGAGCACTGAAGCTTTCTTT	CASSNRDLGSTEAFF
once	.	TRBV11-1	16	TRBJ2-2	TGTGCCAGCAGCCCTTCCCAGTGGACCCGAACCGGGGATCTGTTTTTT	CASSPSQWTRTGDLFF
many	.	TRBV5-1	11	TRBJ2-5	TGCGCCAGCAGCATACTAGAGACCCAGTACTTC	CASSILETQYF
many	.	TRBV5-1	13	TRBJ2-7	TGCGCCAGCAGCTTGGAGCTAGCCAACGAGCAGTACTTC	CASSLELANEQYF
few	TRBD1	TRBV27	15	TRBJ1-5	TGTGCCACCAGGGGGGCGGGACAGGGGGGTCAGCCCCAGCATTTT	CATRGAGQGGQPQHF
.	TRBD2	TRBV5-5	15	TRBJ2-7	TGTGCCAGCAGCTTGGACGGGACTAGTCCCTACGAGCAGTACTTC	CASSLDGTSPYEQYF
few	TRBD1	TRBV2	15	TRBJ1-5	TGTGCCAGCAGTGGACAGGGTTTAAGCAATCAGCCCCAGCATTTT	CASSGQGLSNQPQHF
many	TRBD2	TRBV2	14	TRBJ2-2	TGTGCCAGCAGGACATGGGGGGGCACCGGGGAGCTGTTTTTT	CASRTWGGTGELFF
many	TRBD2	TRBV7-6	15	TRBJ2-2	TGTGCCAGCAGCTTGCGGGGGTCGGGGTCCGGGGAGCTGTTTTTT	CASSLRGSGSGELFF
.	.	TRBV7-3	13	TRBJ2-1	TGTGCCAGCAGCTACCAGGCTCAGATGGGGCAGTTCTTC	CASSYQAQMGQFF
many	TRBD1	TRBV28	16	TRBJ2-7	TGTGCCAGCAGTTCCTTCTGGCACAGGGGATCCTACGAGCAGTACTTC	CASSSFWHRGSYEQYF
many	.	TRBV28	18	TRBJ1-5	TGTGCCAGCAGTTTATCTCTCGACAGTTCCTATAGCAATCAGCCCCAGCATTTT	CASSLSLDSSYSNQPQHF
.	.	TRBV12-3/TRBV12-4	11	TRBJ2-1	TGTGCCAGCAGACACGACTCGGAGGAGTTCTTC	CASRHDSEEFF
many	.	TRBV20-1	13	TRBJ1-5	TGCAGTGCTAGAGACCAGGGAAGTCAGCCCCAGCATTTT	CSARDQGSQPQHF
many	.	TRBV27	15	TRBJ2-1	TGTGCCAGCAGTCCGAGTACCAGCTCCTACAATGAGCAGTTCTTC	CASSPSTSSYNEQFF
many	TRBD1	TRBV7-9	15	TRBJ2-2	TGTGCCGGACTTTTCGGACAGGGGGCTTTCGGGGAGCTGTTTTTT	CAGLFGQGAFGELFF
many	.	TRBV7-9	15	TRBJ1-1	TGTGCCAGCAGCCTAAAATCCAGGGTGGACACTGAAGCTTTCTTT	CASSLKSRVDTEAFF
.	.	TRBV6-1	15	TRBJ1-1	TGTGCCAGCAGGTCATTGACCAGGAGGCCCACTGGAGCTTTCTTT	CASRSLTRRPTGAFF
many	TRBD2	TRBV2	15	TRBJ2-5	TGTGCCAGCACCCGATCGCGGGGGGCGGAGGAGACCCAGTACTTC	CASTRSRGAEETQYF
many	.	TRBV20-1	11	TRBJ1-1	TGCAGTGCTAGCAGGAACACTGAAGCTTTCTTT	CSASRNTEAFF
few	.	TRBV5-1	17	TRBJ1-1	TGCGCCAGCACCTATGGAGGGAGGGGGTTGTTTAAGTCTGAAGCTTTCTTT	CASTYGGRGLFKSEAFF
many	.	TRBV6-5	15	TRBJ2-2	TGTGCCAGCAGTTACGGACGCCCGAAAAACGGGGAGCTGTTTTTT	CASSYGRPKNGELFF
many	TRBD2	TRBV10-3	15	TRBJ2-1	TGTGCCATCAGTGAGTACCTAGCGGGATACAATGAGCAGTTCTTC	CAISEYLAGYNEQFF
.	.	TRBV20-1	13	TRBJ1-2	TGCAGTGCTTTATTCGGGACTTCCTATGGCTACACCTTC	CSALFGTSYGYTF
few	.	TRBV19	15	TRBJ1-5	TGTGCCAGTAGTCGAGACGAATATAGCAATCAGCCCCAGCATTTT	CASSRDEYSNQPQHF
.	TRBD2	TRBV5-1	13	TRBJ2-5	TGCGCCAGCAGGCTAGCGGGGGTTGAGACCCAGTACTTC	CASRLAGVETQYF
few	.	TRBV14	15	TRBJ2-5	TGTGCCAGCAGCTGGACAGCGGGCGAGAGGGAGACCCAGTACTTC	CASSWTAGERETQYF
.	.	TRBV27	12	TRBJ2-1	TGTGCCAGCAGGACCTTATACAATGAGCAGTTCTTC	CASRTLYNEQFF
many	.	TRBV24-1	14	TRBJ1-1	TGTGCCACCAGTGATTATAACAGGGCCTCGGGAGCTTTCTTT	CATSDYNRASGAFF
many	.	TRBV7-8	16	TRBJ2-3	TGTGCCAGCAGCAGACAGGGTCGGGGGGGAGAGAATACGCAGTATTTT	CASSRQGRGGENTQYF
many	.	TRBV2	12	TRBJ2-5	TGTGCCACCCGACGGGTACAAGAGACCCAGTACTTC	CATRRVQETQYF
many	.	TRBV20-1	13	TRBJ1-1	TGCAGTGCTAGAGATCACGTCGATATCGTGGCTTTCTTT	CSARDHVDIVAFF
few	.	TRBV13	13	TRBJ1-2	TGTGCCAGCAGCTTCCCGAGGGGGGATGGCTACACCTTC	CASSFPRGDGYTF
.	.	TRBV27	19	TRBJ1-6	TGTGCCAGCAGTTTGATACCCCTATTAGAGGGGGGTAGGAATTCACCCCTCCACTTT	CASSLIPLLEGGRNSPLHF
.	.	TRBV2	13	TRBJ1-5	TGTGCCAGCATCCGAGAGGAGGGTCAGCCCCAGCATTTT	CASIREEGQPQHF
many	.	TRBV12-3/TRBV12-4	11	TRBJ2-7	TGTGCCAGCAGTTTAAACCGCGAGCAGTACTTC	CASSLNREQYF
.	TRBD2	TRBV20-1	14	TRBJ2-3	TGCAGTGCCCCAGGCGGGGGGCCAACAGATACGCAGTATTTT	CSAPGGGPTDTQYF
many	.	TRBV2	18	TRBJ2-5	TGTGCCAGCAGTCCTACTAAGGGTCTTACCTCTTTGGGAGAGACCCAGTACTTC	CASSPTKGLTSLGETQYF
.	TRBD1	TRBV29-1	14	TRBJ2-3	TGCAGCGTTGAAGGCCCCCAGGGGGCAGATACGCAGTATTTT	CSVEGPQGADTQYF